One sample yielded the 9 T cell receptor beta chains listed below, sequenced in a study of blood T cell repertoires in COVID-19. Sequencing used immunoSEQ multiplex PCR; TCRdb keeps in-frame clones, though not all of them. Of tens of thousands of clones in the sample, around 90% were seen once. Sequenced material: peripheral blood. These TCRs come from a man aged 45-65 years with active COVID-19.

J is TRBJ1-4 and V is TRBV10-3; 8 bases match TRBD1. The trim removed 6 bases at V and 0 bases at J, leaving 0 bases unmatched. Germline CDR1 is ENHRY and CDR2 is SYGVKD. This CDR3 comprises 14 residues. In nucleotides, the CDR3 is TGTGCCATCAGACAGGGGGCAACTAATGAAAAACTGTTTTTT. Translated, it gives CAIRQGATNEKLFF.

The rearrangement joins TRBV14 to TRBJ1-3, with D perhaps TRBD1 (5 bases). This CDR3 has 18 residues. CDR1 SGHDN and CDR2 FVKESK come from the germline V gene. V was shortened by 0 bases and J by 0 bases, with 15 bases between the two germline ends. CDR3 sequence: CASSQDFQGLNSGNTIYF. The CDR3 DNA reads as TGTGCCAGCAGCCAAGATTTCCAGGGCCTCAACTCTGGAAACACCATATATTTT.

The chain joins TRBV12-3 or TRBV12-4 to TRBJ1-2, with D unclear. Trimming removed 1 base from V and 8 bases from J, with 8 bases in between. The CDR3 has 12 residues. CDR3 region: CASSLEFRGYTF. The CDR3 bases are TGTGCCAGCAGTTTAGAATTCCGGGGCTACACCTTC.

CDR3 residues: CAISDGQGKSEQYF. In nucleotides, the CDR3 is TGTGCCATCAGTGATGGGCAGGGAAAGAGTGAGCAGTACTTC. The gene calls are TRBV10-3 and TRBJ2-7; D may be TRBD1 (5 bases). This CDR3 region has 14 residues. V was pared by 3 bases and J by 7 bases, with 16 bases between. Germline V gives CDR1 ENHRY, CDR2 SYGVKD.

The CDR3 DNA is TGTGCCAGCCTGAGGGGACAGGGGGCAGAGACTGAAGCTTTCTTT. It encodes CASLRGQGAETEAFF. This chain links TRBV5-8 with TRBJ1-1; 12 bases are shared with TRBD1. After removal of 7 bases from V and 5 bases from J, the junction contained 9 bases not matched to a gene. Germline V gene data show CDR1 as SGHTS and CDR2 as YDEGEE. The CDR3 runs 15 residues.

The chain employs TRBV6-6 and TRBJ1-4; 9 bases align to TRBD1. CDR1 MNHNY and CDR2 SVGAGI come from the germline V gene (reference sequence). The CDR3 spans 16 residues. Germline trimming cut 7 bases from V and 5 bases from J; bases unmatched to any gene: 11. In nucleotides, the CDR3 is TGTGCCAGCAAACAAGGTCGGGGGACAGGGAATGAAAAACTGTTTTTT. It encodes CASKQGRGTGNEKLFF.

This chain connects TRBV14 to TRBJ2-2; 7 positions match TRBD2. After removal of 2 bases from V and 2 bases from J, the junction contained 5 bases not matched to a gene. This CDR3 region has 16 residues. Germline CDR1 reads SGHDN; CDR2 reads FVKESK. Written as DNA, the CDR3 is TGTGCCAGCAGCCAATACGGGAGGCTTAACACCGGGGAGCTGTTTTTT. Translating gives CASSQYGRLNTGELFF.

CDR3 in amino acids: CASTPAGGPQETQYF. CDR3 bases: TGTGCCAGTACCCCGGCGGGGGGGCCCCAAGAGACCCAGTACTTC. This chain links TRBV19 with TRBJ2-5, with 9 bases that match TRBD2. V was pared by 7 bases and J by 1 base, with 7 bases of the junction left unmatched. CDR1 and CDR2 from the germline V gene are LNHDA and SQIVND (reference sequence). This CDR3 has 15 amino acids. Full variable domain (remainder filled in from reference TRBV19 and TRBJ2-5): DGGITQSPKYLFRKEGQNVTLSCEQNLNHDAMYWYRQDPGQGLRLIYYSQIVNDFQKGDIAEGYSVSREKKESFPLTVTSAQKNPTAFYLCASTPAGGPQETQYFGPGTRLLVL.

The V and J genes are TRBV6-2 or TRBV6-3 and TRBJ1-5; D not resolved. This CDR3 is built from 16 residues. V was shortened by 0 bases and J by 2 bases, with 11 bases between the two germline ends. Looked up from germline, CDR1 is MNHEY and CDR2 is SVGEGT. CDR3: CASSYSSGAGNQPQHF. The CDR3 nucleotides read TGTGCCAGCAGTTACTCCTCGGGTGCAGGCAATCAGCCCCAGCATTTT.